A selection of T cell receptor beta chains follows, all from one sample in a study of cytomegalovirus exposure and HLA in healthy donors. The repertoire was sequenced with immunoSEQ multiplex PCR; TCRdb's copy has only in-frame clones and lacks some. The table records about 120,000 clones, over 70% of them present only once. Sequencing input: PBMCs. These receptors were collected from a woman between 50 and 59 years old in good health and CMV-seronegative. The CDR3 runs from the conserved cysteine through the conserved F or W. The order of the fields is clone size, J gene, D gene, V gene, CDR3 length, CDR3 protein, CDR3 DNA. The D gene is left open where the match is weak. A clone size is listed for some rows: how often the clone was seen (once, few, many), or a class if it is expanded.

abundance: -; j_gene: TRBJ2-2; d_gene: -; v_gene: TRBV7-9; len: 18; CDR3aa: CASSLVRGPPSGTGELFF; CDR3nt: TGTGCCAGCAGCTTAGTTCGGGGTCCCCCTTCGGGCACCGGGGAGCTGTTTTTT
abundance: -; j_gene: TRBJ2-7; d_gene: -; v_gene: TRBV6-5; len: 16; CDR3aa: CASSYLMGREMREQYF; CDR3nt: TGTGCCAGCAGTTACTTGATGGGGCGGGAAATGAGGGAGCAGTACTTC
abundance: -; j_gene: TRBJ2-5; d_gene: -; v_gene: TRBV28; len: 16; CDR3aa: CASSVTGWGDQETQYF; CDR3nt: TGTGCCAGCAGTGTTACAGGTTGGGGGGACCAAGAGACCCAGTACTTC
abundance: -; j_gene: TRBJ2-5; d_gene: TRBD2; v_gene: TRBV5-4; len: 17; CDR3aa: CASSWGLAGGLRETQYF; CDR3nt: TGTGCCAGCAGCTGGGGACTAGCGGGAGGGCTACGAGAGACCCAGTACTTC
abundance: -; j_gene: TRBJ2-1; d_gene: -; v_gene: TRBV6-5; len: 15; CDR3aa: CASSNPKVRETEQFF; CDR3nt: TGTGCCAGCAGTAACCCAAAGGTTAGGGAGACTGAGCAGTTCTTC
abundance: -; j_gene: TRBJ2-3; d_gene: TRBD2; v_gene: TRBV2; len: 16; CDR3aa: CASSDLAGALGDTQYF; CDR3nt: TGTGCCAGCAGTGATCTAGCGGGGGCCTTAGGAGATACGCAGTATTTT
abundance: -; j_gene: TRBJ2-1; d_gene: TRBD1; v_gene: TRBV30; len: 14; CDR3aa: CAWCPGQGYNEQFF; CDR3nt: TGTGCCTGGTGCCCGGGACAGGGGTACAATGAGCAGTTCTTC
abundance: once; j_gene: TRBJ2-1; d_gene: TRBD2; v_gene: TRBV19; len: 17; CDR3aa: CASSIPAGGSSYNEQFF; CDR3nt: TGTGCCAGTAGTATCCCAGCGGGAGGGAGCTCCTACAATGAGCAGTTCTTC
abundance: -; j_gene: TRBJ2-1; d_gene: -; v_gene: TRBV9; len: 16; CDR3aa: CASSVAPRGTYNEQFF; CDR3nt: TGTGCCAGCAGCGTAGCTCCTCGGGGTACCTACAATGAGCAGTTCTTC
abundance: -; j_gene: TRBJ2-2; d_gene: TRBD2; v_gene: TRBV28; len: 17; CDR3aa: CASRPSGSSTNTGELFF; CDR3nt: TGTGCCAGCAGACCTAGCGGGAGCTCTACGAACACCGGGGAGCTGTTTTTT
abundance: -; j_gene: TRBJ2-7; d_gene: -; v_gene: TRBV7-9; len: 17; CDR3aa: CSSSFDATGSMSYEQYF; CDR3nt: TGTTCCAGCAGCTTTGACGCGACGGGATCAATGAGCTACGAGCAGTACTTC
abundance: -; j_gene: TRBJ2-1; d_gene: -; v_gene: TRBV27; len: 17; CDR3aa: CASSLSAGPSSYNEQFF; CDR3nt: TGTGCCAGCAGCCTCTCGGCAGGGCCCAGCTCCTACAATGAGCAGTTCTTC